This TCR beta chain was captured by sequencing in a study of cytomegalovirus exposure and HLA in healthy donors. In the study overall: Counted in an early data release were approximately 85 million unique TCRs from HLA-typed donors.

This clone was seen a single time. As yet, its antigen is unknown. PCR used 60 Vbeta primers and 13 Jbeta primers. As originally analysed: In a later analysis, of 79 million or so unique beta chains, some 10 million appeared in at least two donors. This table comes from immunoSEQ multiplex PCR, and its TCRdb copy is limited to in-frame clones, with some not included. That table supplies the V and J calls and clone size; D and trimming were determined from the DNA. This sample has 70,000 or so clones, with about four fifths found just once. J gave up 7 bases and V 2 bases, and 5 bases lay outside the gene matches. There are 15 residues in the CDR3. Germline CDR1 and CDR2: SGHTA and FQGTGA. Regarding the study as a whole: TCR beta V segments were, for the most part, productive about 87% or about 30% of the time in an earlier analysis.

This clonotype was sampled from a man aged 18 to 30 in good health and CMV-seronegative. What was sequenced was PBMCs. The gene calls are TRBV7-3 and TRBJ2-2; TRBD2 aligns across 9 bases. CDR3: CASSLGAGGDGELFF. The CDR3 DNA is TGTGCCAGCAGCTTAGGAGCGGGGGGAGACGGGGAGCTGTTTTTT.